This is a list of T cell receptor beta chains from one sample in a study of OX40 agonist ivuxolimab in advanced cancers. Only in-frame clones appear in the TCRdb table, and some are missing; sequencing was by immunoSEQ multiplex PCR. This sample has about 48,000 clones, with nearly 85% found just once. Sequenced here: CD4+ or CD8+ T cells sorted from blood, sampled in a trial of the OX40 agonist ivuxolimab. The receptors were sampled from an adult with an advanced solid tumor such as melanoma, head and neck, liver or kidney cancer. CDR3s include the opening cysteine and the closing phenylalanine or tryptophan. The order of the fields is clone size, D gene, CDR3 length, V gene, J gene, CDR3 protein, CDR3 DNA. A D gene is named only where the DNA matches it firmly. Clone size appears in some rows only: once, few, many, or a class for an expanded clone.

>few|.|16|TRBV7-9|TRBJ1-6
CASSLELSGGNSPLHF
TGTGCCAGCAGCTTAGAATTGTCGGGAGGGAATTCACCCCTCCACTTT
>.|.|15|TRBV6-5|TRBJ1-2
CASSRTSGVNYGYTF
TGTGCCAGCAGTCGGACCTCCGGGGTGAACTATGGCTACACCTTC
>.|.|16|TRBV11-2|TRBJ2-2
CASMRLGTGFSGELFF
TGTGCCAGCATGCGGTTGGGGACGGGGTTCTCCGGGGAGCTGTTTTTT
>.|TRBD1|13|TRBV29-1|TRBJ1-2
CSARTGEGRGYTF
TGCAGCGCTAGGACAGGGGAGGGCAGAGGCTACACCTTC
>.|TRBD2|16|TRBV9|TRBJ2-3
CASSPRTSGGVDTQYF
TGTGCCAGCAGCCCCCGGACTAGCGGGGGTGTAGATACGCAGTATTTT
>.|.|14|TRBV21-1|TRBJ1-4
CASSNGDPGEKLFF
TGTGCCAGCAGCAACGGGGACCCCGGCGAAAAACTGTTTTTT
>.|.|15|TRBV19|TRBJ1-4
CASSIARGSNEKLFF
TGTGCCAGTAGTATAGCGAGAGGCTCTAATGAAAAACTGTTTTTT
>.|.|16|TRBV4-3|TRBJ2-3
CASSQERYRGTDTQYF
TGCGCCAGCAGCCAAGAACGTTACAGGGGCACAGATACGCAGTATTTT
>.|.|13|TRBV10-3|TRBJ1-1
CAINPTGNTEAFF
TGTGCCATCAACCCTACAGGGAACACTGAAGCTTTCTTT
>.|.|15|TRBV7-9|TRBJ2-5
CASSSRHLTGETQYF
TGTGCCAGCAGCAGTCGACATCTTACTGGAGAGACCCAGTACTTC
>.|TRBD1|14|TRBV11-2|TRBJ2-1
CASSLVDRGRWQFF
TGTGCCAGCAGCTTAGTCGACAGGGGGCGGTGGCAGTTCTTC
>few|.|12|TRBV7-9|TRBJ2-7
CASSPGKMPPHF
TGTGCCAGCAGTCCGGGGAAGATGCCCCCCCACTTC
>.|.|17|TRBV4-2|TRBJ1-1
CASSHGSAGGTNTEAFF
TGTGCCAGCAGCCATGGATCCGCCGGCGGGACGAACACTGAAGCTTTCTTT
>.|TRBD1|14|TRBV27|TRBJ2-1
CASSFGQGHNEQFF
TGTGCCAGCAGTTTTGGACAGGGGCACAATGAGCAGTTCTTC
>once|.|15|TRBV5-1|TRBJ2-5
CASSLEGSQEETQYF
TGCGCCAGCAGCTTGGAAGGCAGTCAGGAGGAGACCCAGTACTTC
>few|TRBD2|19|TRBV15|TRBJ2-7
CATSSLWASGDRVTYEQYF
TGTGCCACCAGCTCTCTCTGGGCTAGCGGGGATCGGGTCACCTACGAGCAGTACTTC
>.|.|14|TRBV9|TRBJ1-1
CASSVTRTSTEAFF
TGTGCCAGCAGCGTGACCCGGACGTCCACTGAAGCTTTCTTT
>.|.|15|TRBV6-5|TRBJ1-6
CASSYLGTTGSPLHF
TGTGCCAGCAGTTACTTGGGGACTACAGGTTCACCCCTCCACTTT
>.|.|15|TRBV6-5|TRBJ2-3
CASRITGGAGNTQYF
TGTGCCAGCAGGATTACAGGTGGGGCAGGGAATACGCAGTATTTT
>.|TRBD1|13|TRBV7-2|TRBJ2-7
CASTTTGVGEQYF
TGTGCCAGCACGACCACAGGGGTCGGCGAGCAGTACTTC
>.|.|16|TRBV4-3|TRBJ1-2
CASSQDLPTQIYGYTF
TGCGCCAGCAGCCAAGATCTCCCGACCCAAATCTATGGCTACACCTTC
>few|.|12|TRBV5-4|TRBJ2-2
CASSPNTGELFF
TGTGCCAGCAGCCCCAACACCGGGGAGCTGTTTTTT
>.|.|15|TRBV11-2|TRBJ1-3
CASSLEAGAGNTIYF
TGTGCCAGCAGCTTAGAGGCAGGGGCTGGAAACACCATATATTTT
>.|.|17|TRBV19|TRBJ1-5
CASSMRNGLLGNQPQHF
TGTGCCAGTAGTATGCGGAATGGACTGTTAGGCAATCAGCCCCAGCATTTT
>.|.|18|TRBV9|TRBJ2-6
CASSVAGTGISGANVLTF
TGTGCCAGCAGCGTAGCCGGGACGGGAATCTCTGGGGCCAACGTCCTGACTTTC
>few|.|14|TRBV18|TRBJ1-1
CASSPYPRNTEAFF
TGTGCCAGCTCACCCTACCCGAGGAACACTGAAGCTTTCTTT
>few|.|15|TRBV6-5|TRBJ1-2
CASSYSRRANYGYTF
TGTGCCAGCAGTTACTCGAGGAGAGCTAACTATGGCTACACCTTC
>once|.|13|TRBV11-2|TRBJ2-7
CASSFGFVHEQYF
TGTGCCAGCAGCTTTGGGTTCGTCCACGAGCAGTACTTC
>.|.|15|TRBV7-3|TRBJ2-5
CASSYRGQGRETQYF
TGTGCCAGCAGCTACCGGGGCCAGGGGCGAGAGACCCAGTACTTC
>.|.|15|TRBV2|TRBJ1-2
CATGGAASRGYGYTF
TGTGCCACGGGTGGGGCGGCGTCCCGTGGCTATGGCTACACCTTC
>.|.|15|TRBV13|TRBJ2-3
CASSLGGAGTDTQYF
TGTGCCAGCAGCTTAGGAGGGGCTGGCACAGATACGCAGTATTTT
>.|.|15|TRBV15|TRBJ1-5
CATSQVGGSFQPQHF
TGTGCCACCAGCCAGGTTGGGGGGAGCTTTCAGCCCCAGCATTTT
>.|TRBD1|12|TRBV5-1|TRBJ1-2
CASSSRQGGYTF
TGCGCCAGCAGCTCGAGACAGGGAGGCTACACCTTC
>.|TRBD1|15|TRBV9|TRBJ1-5
CASSTGGAWSQPQHF
TGTGCCAGCAGCACAGGGGGCGCGTGGAGTCAGCCCCAGCATTTT
>once|.|13|TRBV5-4|TRBJ2-2
CASSSDILGELFF
TGTGCCAGCAGCTCGGACATATTGGGGGAGCTGTTTTTT
>.|TRBD2|14|TRBV30|TRBJ2-5
CACVRGGRGETQYF
TGTGCCTGTGTACGGGGGGGCCGTGGGGAGACCCAGTACTTC
>.|.|14|TRBV14|TRBJ2-2
CASRPTGRTGELFF
TGTGCCAGCAGGCCTACAGGGAGAACCGGGGAGCTGTTTTTT
>few|.|11|TRBV2|TRBJ1-1
CASSWYTEAFF
TGTGCCAGCAGTTGGTACACTGAAGCTTTCTTT
>once|.|13|TRBV10-3|TRBJ2-5
CAISDTGWGTQYF
TGTGCCATCAGCGATACAGGGTGGGGGACCCAGTACTTC
>.|.|16|TRBV9|TRBJ1-2
CASSVVHPGSDRGYTF
TGTGCCAGCAGCGTAGTTCACCCAGGCTCGGATAGGGGCTACACCTTC
>.|.|15|TRBV6-1|TRBJ2-5
CASSELQGRQETQYF
TGTGCCAGCAGTGAACTCCAGGGACGCCAAGAGACCCAGTACTTC
>.|TRBD1|16|TRBV5-6|TRBJ2-2
CASSVQGAPGTGELFF
TGTGCCAGCAGCGTACAGGGGGCGCCGGGCACCGGGGAGCTGTTTTTT
>few|.|13|TRBV19|TRBJ1-2
CASSIYGAYGYTF
TGTGCCAGTAGTATCTATGGGGCATATGGCTACACCTTC
>.|.|14|TRBV5-4|TRBJ1-6
CASSLEAGVSPLHF
TGTGCCAGCAGCTTGGAGGCGGGGGTTTCACCCCTCCACTTT